This T cell receptor (beta chain) comes out of a study of read filtering for tumor transcriptome and immune sequencing. About the research overall: Revised staging placed 8 or 9 patients in R-ISS I, about 16 in II, about seven in III. TCR-mapped reads were about 4 to 11 million with IR-seq versus roughly 80 to 1,300 with RNA-seq. Study results and limitations: Single-read clonotypes: about 82% of IR-seq clonotypes (around 3.5% of reads), roughly 70% of RNA-seq clonotypes (under 50% of reads).

The CDR3 is 13 amino acids. Germline assignment: CDR1 SGHNT and CDR2 YENEEA. The library was built from about 400 ng RNA with molecular barcoded adaptors for alpha/delta and beta/gamma chains. From the reads, TCRdb called clonotypes with MiXCR, one entry per CDR3 protein. The table has nearly 60,000 distinct CDR3 sequences, 9% to 15% seen once. Sampling of bone marrow took place during active disease in every patient. Remarks on this clonotype: Its antigen is as yet unknown. Mismatch with germline at one junction end may stem from a read error.

The sequence derives from a donor at least 40 years old with multiple myeloma. Sequencing used a population of CD138-negative cells sorted from bone marrow. V gene TRBV11-3 combines with J gene TRBJ1-1, with D unclear. CDR3 bases: TGTGTCAGCAGCTTGAGAAGAAGAGAAGAAGATTTCTTT. It encodes CVSSLRRREEDFF.